The rows below give T cell receptor beta chains drawn from one sample of a study of cytomegalovirus exposure and HLA in healthy donors. Data came from immunoSEQ multiplex PCR; TCRdb stores just in-frame clones and leaves some out. Of about 340,000 clones in the sample, more than 80% were seen once. The specimen sequenced was PBMCs. The receptors were sampled from a woman younger than 30 in good health and CMV-seronegative. The CDR3 runs from the conserved cysteine through the conserved F or W. A D gene is named only where the DNA matches it firmly.

v_gene	j_gene	d_gene	CDR3aa
TRBV29-1	TRBJ2-1	-	CSVDDQAKVNEQFF
TRBV5-1	TRBJ2-2	-	CASRKQSTNTGELFF
TRBV6-6	TRBJ2-3	TRBD2	CASSSLAGATDTQYF
TRBV5-1	TRBJ2-3	TRBD2	CASSRRQLAGDSDTQYF
TRBV29-1	TRBJ1-2	-	CSGNTGNAGGYTF
TRBV5-4	TRBJ1-2	TRBD1	CASSRDRGSGGYTF
TRBV2	TRBJ2-2	TRBD2	CASSAGTSDTGELFF
TRBV7-2	TRBJ2-5	-	CASSLNGAGEGETQYF
TRBV27	TRBJ2-1	-	CASSLLEGVHNEQFF
TRBV28	TRBJ1-5	-	CASSLLGQGPSNQPQHF
TRBV5-4	TRBJ2-7	TRBD2	CASSPASGAYEQYF
TRBV6-5	TRBJ2-5	TRBD2	CASSPLAGGVKTQYF
TRBV7-3	TRBJ2-3	TRBD2	CASSKTPNSGTPPYF
TRBV6-6	TRBJ1-1	-	CASSYRRDTEAFF